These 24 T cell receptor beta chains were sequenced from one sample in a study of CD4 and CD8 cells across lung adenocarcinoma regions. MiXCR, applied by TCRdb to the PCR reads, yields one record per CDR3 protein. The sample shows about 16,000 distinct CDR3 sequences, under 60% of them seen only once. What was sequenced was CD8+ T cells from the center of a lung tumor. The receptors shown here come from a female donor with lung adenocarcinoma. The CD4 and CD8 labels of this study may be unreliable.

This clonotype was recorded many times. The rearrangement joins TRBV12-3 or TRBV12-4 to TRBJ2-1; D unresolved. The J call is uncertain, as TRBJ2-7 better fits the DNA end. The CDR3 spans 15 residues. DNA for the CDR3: TGTGCCAGCAGTTTTCTGTCAGGACCCACCTACGAGCAGTACTTC. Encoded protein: CASSFLSGPTYEQYF.

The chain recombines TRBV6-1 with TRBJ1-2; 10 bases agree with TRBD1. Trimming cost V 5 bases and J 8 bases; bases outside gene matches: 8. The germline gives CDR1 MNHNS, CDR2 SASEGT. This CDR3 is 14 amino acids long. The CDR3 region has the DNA TGTGCCAGCAGTCCGGCCGGGACAGGGGTCGGCTACACCTTC. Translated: CASSPAGTGVGYTF.

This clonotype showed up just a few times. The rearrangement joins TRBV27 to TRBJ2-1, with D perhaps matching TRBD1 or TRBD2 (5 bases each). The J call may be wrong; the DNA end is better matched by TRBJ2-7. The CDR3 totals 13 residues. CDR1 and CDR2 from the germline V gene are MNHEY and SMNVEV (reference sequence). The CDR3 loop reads CASSLRGAYEQYF. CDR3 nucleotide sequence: TGTGCCAGCAGTTTAAGGGGAGCCTACGAGCAGTACTTC.

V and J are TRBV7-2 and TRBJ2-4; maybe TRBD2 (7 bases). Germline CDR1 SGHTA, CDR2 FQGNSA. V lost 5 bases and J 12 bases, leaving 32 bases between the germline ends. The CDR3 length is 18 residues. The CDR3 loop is CASSQIRLGGRPKDTQYF. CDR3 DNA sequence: TGTGCCAGCAGCCAAATAAGACTGGGGGGGCGCCCCAAAGATACTCAGTACTTC.

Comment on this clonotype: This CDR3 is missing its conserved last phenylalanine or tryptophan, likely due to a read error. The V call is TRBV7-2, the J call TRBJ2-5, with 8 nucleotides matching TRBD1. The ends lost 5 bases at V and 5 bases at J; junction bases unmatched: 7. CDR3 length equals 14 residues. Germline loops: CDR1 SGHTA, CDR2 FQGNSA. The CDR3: CASSGNQGAETQYS. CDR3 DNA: TGTGCCAGCAGCGGGAATCAGGGGGCGGAGACCCAGTACTCG.

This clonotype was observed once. The CDR3 reads CASSDTRASSYEQYF. The CDR3 nucleotides are TGTGCCAGCAGTGACACTAGGGCGAGCTCCTACGAGCAGTACTTC. This sequence joins TRBV6-1 and TRBJ2-3; perhaps TRBD2 as D (5 bases). The J call may be faulty, since TRBJ2-7 better matches the DNA end. CDR3 length: 15 amino acids. Germline V CDR1 and CDR2: MNHNS, SASEGT.

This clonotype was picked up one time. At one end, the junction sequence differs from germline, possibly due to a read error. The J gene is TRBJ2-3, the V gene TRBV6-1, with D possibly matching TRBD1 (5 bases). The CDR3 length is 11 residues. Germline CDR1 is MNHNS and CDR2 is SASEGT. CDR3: CGGRDSETQYF. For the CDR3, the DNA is TGTGGGGGCCGTGACTCAGAGACGCAGTACTTT.

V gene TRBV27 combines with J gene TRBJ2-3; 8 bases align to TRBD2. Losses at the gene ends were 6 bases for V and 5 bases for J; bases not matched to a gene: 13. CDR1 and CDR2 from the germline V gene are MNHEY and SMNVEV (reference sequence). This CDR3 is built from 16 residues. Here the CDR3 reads CASSATGGGGKDTQYF. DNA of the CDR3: TGTGCCAGCAGCGCCACGGGGGGGGGAGGCAAAGATACGCAGTATTTT.

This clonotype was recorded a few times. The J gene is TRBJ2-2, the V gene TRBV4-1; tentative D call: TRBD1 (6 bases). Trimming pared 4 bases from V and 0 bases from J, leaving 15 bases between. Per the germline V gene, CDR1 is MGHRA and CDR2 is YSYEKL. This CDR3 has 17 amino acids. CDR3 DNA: TGCGCCAGCAGCCTTAGACCGACAGGTACGAACACCGGGGAGCTGTTTTTT. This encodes CASSLRPTGTNTGELFF.

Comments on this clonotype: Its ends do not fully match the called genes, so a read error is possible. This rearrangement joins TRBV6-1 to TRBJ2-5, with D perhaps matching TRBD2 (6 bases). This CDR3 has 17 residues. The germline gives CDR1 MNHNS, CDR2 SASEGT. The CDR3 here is CASSEAGGERYPDTQYF. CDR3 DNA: TGTGCCAGCAGTGAGGCCGGCGGGGAACGGTACCCAGATACCCAGTATTTC.

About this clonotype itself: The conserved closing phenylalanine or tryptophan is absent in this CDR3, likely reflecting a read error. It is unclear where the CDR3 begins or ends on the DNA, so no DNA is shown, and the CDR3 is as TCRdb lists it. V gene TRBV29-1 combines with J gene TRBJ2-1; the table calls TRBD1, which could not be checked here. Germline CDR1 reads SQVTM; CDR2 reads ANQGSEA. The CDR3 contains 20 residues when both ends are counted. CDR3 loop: CSWEIQQPPGHGGAKLCTGH.

The chain's CDR3 is CVGSEAWSTGEQYF. The DNA of the CDR3 is TGTGTGGGCAGTGAGGCTTGGAGCACCGGGGAGCAGTATTTT. This rearrangement joins TRBV6-1 to TRBJ2-2; D might be TRBD2 (5 bases). The DNA matches TRBJ2-3 better at its end, which makes the J call doubtful. Germline CDR1 reads MNHNS; CDR2 reads SASEGT. There are 14 residues in the CDR3.

CDR3 protein: CASSSRLAGDTDTQYF. The CDR3, as DNA: TGTGCCAGCAGTAGCCGACTAGCGGGGGACACAGATACGCAGTATTTT. The gene calls are TRBV12-3 or TRBV12-4 and TRBJ2-3; 12 bases fit TRBD2. Unmatched junction bases numbered 5, after V lost 5 bases and J lost 2 bases. The CDR3 is 16 amino acids.

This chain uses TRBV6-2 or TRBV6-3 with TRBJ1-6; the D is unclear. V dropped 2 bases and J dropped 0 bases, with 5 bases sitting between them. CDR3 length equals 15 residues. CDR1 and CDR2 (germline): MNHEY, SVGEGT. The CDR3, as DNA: TGTGCCAGCAGTTACGTGAGCTCCTATAATTCACCCCTCCACTTT. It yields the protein CASSYVSSYNSPLHF.

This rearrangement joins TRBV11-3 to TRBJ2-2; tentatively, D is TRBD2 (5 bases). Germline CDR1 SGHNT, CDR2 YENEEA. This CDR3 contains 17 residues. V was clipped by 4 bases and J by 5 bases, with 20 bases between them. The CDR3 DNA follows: TGTGCCAGCAGCTCAGTCCGTCAGCGGAAGAGGACCGGGGAGCTGTTTTTT. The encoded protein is CASSSVRQRKRTGELFF.

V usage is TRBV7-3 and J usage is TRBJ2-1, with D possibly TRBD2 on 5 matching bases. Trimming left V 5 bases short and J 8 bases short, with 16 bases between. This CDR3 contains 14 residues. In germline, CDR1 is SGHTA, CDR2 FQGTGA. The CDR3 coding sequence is TGTGCCAGCAGCCCTACTCTAGCTACGGATGAGCAGTTCTTC. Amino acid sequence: CASSPTLATDEQFF.

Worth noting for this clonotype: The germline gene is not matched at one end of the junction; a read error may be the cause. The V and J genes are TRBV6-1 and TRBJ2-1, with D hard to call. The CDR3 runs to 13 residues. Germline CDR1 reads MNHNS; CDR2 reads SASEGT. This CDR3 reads CASSPPIYNEQIF. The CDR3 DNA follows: TGTGCCAGCAGCCCCCCTATCTACAATGAGCAGATCTTC.

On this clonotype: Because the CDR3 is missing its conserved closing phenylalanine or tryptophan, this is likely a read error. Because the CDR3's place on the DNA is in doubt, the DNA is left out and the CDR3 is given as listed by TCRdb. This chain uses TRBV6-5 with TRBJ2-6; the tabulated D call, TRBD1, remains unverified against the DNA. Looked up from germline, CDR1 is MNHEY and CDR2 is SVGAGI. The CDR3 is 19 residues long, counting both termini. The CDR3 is CASSSLSGDRGRNEQFFGP.

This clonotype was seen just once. The CDR3 region is CASRDRYTQYF. The CDR3 DNA sequence: TGTGCCAGCCGGGACAGGTATACGCAGTATTTT. The rearrangement joins TRBV6-1 to TRBJ2-3; 8 bases match TRBD1. Germline CDR1 reads MNHNS; CDR2 reads SASEGT. The CDR3 is 11 residues long. Trimming cost V 8 bases and J 7 bases; bases outside gene matches: 2.

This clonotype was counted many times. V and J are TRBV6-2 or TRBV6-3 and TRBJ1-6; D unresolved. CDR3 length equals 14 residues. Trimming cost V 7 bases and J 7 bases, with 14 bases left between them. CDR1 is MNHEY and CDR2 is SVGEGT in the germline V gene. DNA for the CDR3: TGTGCCAGCAACCCGGGAGGTTCGAATTCACCCCTCCACTTT. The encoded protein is CASNPGGSNSPLHF.

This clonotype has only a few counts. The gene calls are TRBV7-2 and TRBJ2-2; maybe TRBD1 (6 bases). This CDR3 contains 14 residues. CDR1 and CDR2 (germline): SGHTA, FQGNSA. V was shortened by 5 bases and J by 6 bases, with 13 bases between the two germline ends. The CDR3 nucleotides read TGTGCCAGCAGCACATACAGGGCGGCCGGGGAGCTGTTTTTT. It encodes CASSTYRAAGELFF.

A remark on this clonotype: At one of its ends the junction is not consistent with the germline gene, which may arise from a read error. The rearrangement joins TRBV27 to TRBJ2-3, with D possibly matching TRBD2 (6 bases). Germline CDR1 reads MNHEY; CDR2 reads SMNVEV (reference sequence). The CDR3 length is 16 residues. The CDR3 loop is CACRVAARGAKNTQYF. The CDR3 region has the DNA TGTGCGTGCCGCGTAGCGGCGCGGGGAGCCAAAAATACGCAGTATTTC.

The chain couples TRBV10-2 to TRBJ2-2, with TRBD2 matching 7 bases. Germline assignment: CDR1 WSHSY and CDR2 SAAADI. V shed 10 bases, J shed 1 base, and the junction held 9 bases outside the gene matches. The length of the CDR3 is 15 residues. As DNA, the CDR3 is TGCGCCACACTTGGGGCTAGCGGGAACACCGGGGAGCTGTTTTTT. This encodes CATLGASGNTGELFF.

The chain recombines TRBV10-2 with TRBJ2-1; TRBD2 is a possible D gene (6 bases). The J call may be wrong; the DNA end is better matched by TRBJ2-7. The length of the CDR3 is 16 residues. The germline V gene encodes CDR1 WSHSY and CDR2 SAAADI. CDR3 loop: CASRDYLAGSSYEQYF. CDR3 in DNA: TGCGCCAGCAGGGACTATTTGGCGGGGTCCTCCTACGAGCAGTACTTC.